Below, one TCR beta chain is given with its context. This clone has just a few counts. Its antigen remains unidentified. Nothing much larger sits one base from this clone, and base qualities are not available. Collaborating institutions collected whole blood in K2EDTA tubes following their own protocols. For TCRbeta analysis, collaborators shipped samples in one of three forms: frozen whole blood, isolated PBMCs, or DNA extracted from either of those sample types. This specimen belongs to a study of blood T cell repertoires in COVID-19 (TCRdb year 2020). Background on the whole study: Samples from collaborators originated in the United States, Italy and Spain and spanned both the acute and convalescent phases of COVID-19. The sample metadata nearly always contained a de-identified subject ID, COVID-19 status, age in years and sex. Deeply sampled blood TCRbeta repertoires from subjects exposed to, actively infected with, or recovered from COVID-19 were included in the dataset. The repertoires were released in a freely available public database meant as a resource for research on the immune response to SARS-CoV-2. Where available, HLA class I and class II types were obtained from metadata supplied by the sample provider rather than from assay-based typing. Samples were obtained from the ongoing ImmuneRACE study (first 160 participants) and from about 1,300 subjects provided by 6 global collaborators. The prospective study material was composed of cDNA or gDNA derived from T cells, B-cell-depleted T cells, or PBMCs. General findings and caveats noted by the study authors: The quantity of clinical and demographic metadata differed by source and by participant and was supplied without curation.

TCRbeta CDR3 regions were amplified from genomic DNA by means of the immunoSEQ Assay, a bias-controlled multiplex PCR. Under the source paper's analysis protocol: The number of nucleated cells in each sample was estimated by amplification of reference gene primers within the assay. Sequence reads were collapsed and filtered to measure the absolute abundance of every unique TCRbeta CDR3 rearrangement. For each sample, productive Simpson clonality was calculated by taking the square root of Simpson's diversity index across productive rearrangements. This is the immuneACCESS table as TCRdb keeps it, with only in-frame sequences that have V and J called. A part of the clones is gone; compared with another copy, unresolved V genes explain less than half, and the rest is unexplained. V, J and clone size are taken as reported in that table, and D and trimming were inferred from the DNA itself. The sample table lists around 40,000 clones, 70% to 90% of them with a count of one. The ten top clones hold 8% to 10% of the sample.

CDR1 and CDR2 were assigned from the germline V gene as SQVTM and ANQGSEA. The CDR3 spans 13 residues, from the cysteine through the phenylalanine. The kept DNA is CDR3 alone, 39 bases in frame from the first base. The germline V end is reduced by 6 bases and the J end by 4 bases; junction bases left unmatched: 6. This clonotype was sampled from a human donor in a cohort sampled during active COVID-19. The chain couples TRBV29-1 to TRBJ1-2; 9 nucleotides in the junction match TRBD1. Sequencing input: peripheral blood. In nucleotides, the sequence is TGCAGCGTCACCGGGACAGGGCTCTATGGCTACACCTTC. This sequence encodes CSVTGTGLYGYTF.